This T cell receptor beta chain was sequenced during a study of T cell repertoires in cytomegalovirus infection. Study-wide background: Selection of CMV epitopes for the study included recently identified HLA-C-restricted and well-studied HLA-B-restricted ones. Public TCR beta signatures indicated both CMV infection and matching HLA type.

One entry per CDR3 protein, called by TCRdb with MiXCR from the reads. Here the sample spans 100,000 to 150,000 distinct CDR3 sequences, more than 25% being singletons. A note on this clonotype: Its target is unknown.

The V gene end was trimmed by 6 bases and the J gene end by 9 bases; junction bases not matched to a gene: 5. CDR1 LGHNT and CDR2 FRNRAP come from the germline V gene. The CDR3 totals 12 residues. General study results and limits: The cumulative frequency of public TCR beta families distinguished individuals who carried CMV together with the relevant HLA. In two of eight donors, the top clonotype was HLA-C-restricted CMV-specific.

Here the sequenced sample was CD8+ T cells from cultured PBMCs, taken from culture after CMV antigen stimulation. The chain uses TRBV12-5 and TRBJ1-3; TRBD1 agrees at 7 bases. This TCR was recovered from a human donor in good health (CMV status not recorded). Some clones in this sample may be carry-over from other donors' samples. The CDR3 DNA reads TGTGCTAGTGGAACTGACAGGGTCACCATATATTTT. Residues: CASGTDRVTIYF.